The 23 T cell receptor beta chains reported below all come from one sample, sequenced in a study of cytotoxic CD8 clonotypes in ibrutinib-treated CLL. The repertoire was sequenced with immunoSEQ multiplex PCR; TCRdb's copy has only in-frame clones and lacks some. This sample yields 53,000 or so clones, of which 54% are seen a single time; about 24% belongs to the top ten. Here the sequenced sample was PBMCs, taken at disease progression, from a patient treated with ibrutinib. The receptors originated from a human donor with chronic lymphocytic leukemia.

This clone showed up just a few times. V gene TRBV11-3 combines with J gene TRBJ2-7; the D is unclear. The ends were cut back, 4 bases at V and 9 bases at J, with 13 bases in the middle. The CDR3 contains 12 residues. The germline gives CDR1 SGHNT, CDR2 YENEEA. CDR3 coding DNA: TGTGCCAGCAGCTCCTTCGGGTCTGGGCAGTACTTC. Protein: CASSSFGSGQYF.

The chain couples TRBV18 to TRBJ2-3, with D unclear. V was trimmed by 4 bases and J by 6 bases, leaving 8 bases between them. The CDR3 is 12 amino acids. Per the germline V gene, CDR1 is KGHSH and CDR2 is LQKENI. CDR3: CASSRDADTQYF. The DNA for the CDR3 is TGTGCCAGCTCACGAGATGCCGATACGCAGTATTTT.

This sequence joins TRBV11-3 and TRBJ2-2; D remains unclear. V lost 1 base and J 7 bases, leaving 13 bases between the germline ends. Germline V CDR1 and CDR2: SGHNT, YENEEA. The CDR3 spans 15 residues. This chain's CDR3 is CASSLASPLSGELFF. CDR3 nucleotide sequence: TGTGCCAGCAGCTTAGCGTCCCCCCTAAGCGGGGAGCTGTTTTTT.

This clone was found once. The chain carries TRBV18 and TRBJ1-4, with a weak D call TRBD1 (6 bases). Trimming stripped 6 bases from V and 5 bases from J, with 10 bases between. The CDR3 spans 13 residues. Germline V lookup: CDR1 KGHSH, CDR2 LQKENI. CDR3 protein: CASSRGGNEKLFF. CDR3 DNA sequence: TGTGCCAGCTCCCGAGGGGGAAATGAAAAACTGTTTTTT.

The chain uses TRBV30 and TRBJ1-5; D is unresolved. V gave up 0 bases and J gave up 2 bases, with 8 bases separating them. The CDR3 totals 14 residues. CDR1 is GTSNPN and CDR2 is SVGIG in the germline V gene (reference sequence). The CDR3 protein is CAWSVSGGNQPQHF. CDR3 in DNA: TGTGCCTGGAGTGTTAGCGGCGGCAATCAGCCCCAGCATTTT. Full variable domain (missing parts from reference TRBV30 and TRBJ1-5): SQTIHQWPATLVQPVGSPLSLECTVEGTSNPNLYWYRQAAGRGLQLLFYSVGIGQISSEVPQNLSASRPQDRQFILSSKKLLLSDSGFYLCAWSVSGGNQPQHFGDGTRLSIL.

This sequence joins TRBV18 and TRBJ1-4; 7 nucleotides line up with TRBD1. With V trimmed by 4 bases and J by 3 bases, 5 bases remained unmatched. The CDR3 runs 15 residues. Germline V CDR1 and CDR2: KGHSH, LQKENI. The CDR3 DNA reads as TGTGCCAGCTCACTGTCGGGACAGCCTAATGAAAAACTGTTTTTT. Translating it yields CASSLSGQPNEKLFF.

This clone was observed a handful of times. The rearrangement joins TRBV10-3 to TRBJ2-7, with 7 bases aligning to TRBD1. Per the germline V gene, CDR1 is ENHRY and CDR2 is SYGVKD. This CDR3 spans 16 amino acids. V lost 0 bases and J lost 0; bases outside the gene matches: 5. The CDR3 bases are TGTGCCATCAGTGAGTCCGGACAGGCTTCCTCCTACGAGCAGTACTTC. It codes for CAISESGQASSYEQYF.

The genes are TRBV6-1 and TRBJ2-3, with 7 bases aligning to TRBD2. The CDR3 runs 15 residues. Germline-derived CDR1 and CDR2 are MNHNS and SASEGT. With V trimmed by 4 bases and J by 2 bases, 6 bases remained unmatched. The chain's CDR3 is CASSAPGLITDTQYF. As DNA, the CDR3 is TGTGCCAGCAGTGCACCGGGACTAATCACAGATACGCAGTATTTT.

Only a few counts were recorded for this clone. V is TRBV28 and J is TRBJ1-4, with D maybe TRBD1 (6 bases). Germline V gene sequence: CDR1 MDHEN, CDR2 SYDVKM. V lost 9 bases, J lost 2 bases, and 13 bases lay in between. This CDR3 region has 14 residues. CDR3: CASTGGRTNEKLFF. CDR3 in DNA: TGTGCCAGTACGGGGGGCCGGACTAATGAAAAACTGTTTTTT. The variable domain in full, with the rest retrieved from reference TRBV28 and TRBJ1-4, is DVKVTQSSRYLVKRTGEKVFLECVQDMDHENMFWYRQDPGLGLRLIYFSYDVKMKEKGDIPEGYSVSREKKERFSLILESASTNQTSMYLCASTGGRTNEKLFFGSGTQLSVL.

This clone was seen only a few times. The V call is TRBV2, the J call TRBJ1-1; TRBD1 might be the D (6 bases). Germline V gives CDR1 SNHLY, CDR2 FYNNEI. This CDR3 has 14 residues. V shed 6 bases and J shed 4 bases, with 15 bases lying between them. CDR3 in amino acids: CASRWDTLATEAFF. In nucleotides, the CDR3 is TGTGCCAGCAGATGGGACACCTTGGCCACTGAAGCTTTCTTT.

This clone was counted a few times. The chain recombines TRBV9 with TRBJ2-6; no clear D gene. The germline V gene has CDR1 SGDLS and CDR2 YYNGEE. The V and J ends lost 3 bases and 3 bases respectively, with 7 bases between them. This CDR3 is built from 14 residues. The DNA of the CDR3 is TGTGCCAGCAGCGCCGGGCTTGGGGCCAACGTCCTGACTTTC. Translating gives CASSAGLGANVLTF.

V usage is TRBV6-5 and J usage is TRBJ2-7; the D call may be TRBD1 or TRBD2 (5 bases each). The CDR3 has 16 amino acids. Germline CDR1 reads MNHEY; CDR2 reads SVGAGI. Between the trimmed V and J ends, which lost 0 bases and 4 bases, there was a span of 16 bases. The CDR3 sequence: CASSYSGTPPRYEQYF. The CDR3 bases are TGTGCCAGCAGTTACTCAGGGACGCCCCCAAGGTACGAGCAGTACTTC.

The rearrangement uses TRBV18 and TRBJ2-3; 7 positions agree with TRBD1. In germline, CDR1 is KGHSH, CDR2 LQKENI. V lost 0 bases, J lost 0 bases, and 0 bases stayed unmatched. The CDR3 consists of 15 residues. The CDR3 sequence: CASSPPGQSTDTQYF. As DNA, the CDR3 is TGTGCCAGCTCACCACCGGGACAGAGCACAGATACGCAGTATTTT. Variable domain in full (rest from reference TRBV18 and TRBJ2-3): NAGVMQNPRHLVRRRGQEARLRCSPMKGHSHVYWYRQLPEEGLKFMVYLQKENIIDESGMPKERFSAEFPKEGPSILRIQQVVRGDSAAYFCASSPPGQSTDTQYFGPGTRLTVL.

This sequence joins TRBV27 and TRBJ2-3; no firm D call. Germline V lookup: CDR1 MNHEY, CDR2 SMNVEV (reference sequence). The V and J ends lost 3 bases and 5 bases respectively, with 6 bases between them. The CDR3 spans 12 residues. The CDR3 reads CASSFNLDTQYF. CDR3 nucleotides: TGTGCCAGCAGTTTCAATCTAGATACGCAGTATTTT.

The gene calls are TRBV19 and TRBJ1-5; D gene ambiguous. The CDR3 runs 13 residues. Germline loops: CDR1 LNHDA, CDR2 SQIVND (reference sequence). Deletions cut 1 base from V and 6 bases from J, with 7 bases between. For the CDR3, the DNA is TGTGCCAGTAGTATAGGGTTTGGTCAGCCCCAGCATTTT. Its translation: CASSIGFGQPQHF.

The chain joins TRBV4-1 to TRBJ2-5; 9 bases fit TRBD1. Germline values: CDR1 MGHRA, CDR2 YSYEKL. Germline trimming cut 4 bases from V and 5 bases from J; bases unmatched to any gene: 8. There are 15 residues in the CDR3. This chain's CDR3 is CASSPEGTGRETQYF. The CDR3 DNA follows: TGCGCCAGCAGCCCGGAAGGGACAGGGCGGGAGACCCAGTACTTC.

The chain links TRBV28 to TRBJ1-4; 7 nucleotides align to TRBD1. The CDR3 has 15 amino acids. Germline V gene lookup returns CDR1 MDHEN and CDR2 SYDVKM. After removal of 3 bases from V and 3 bases from J, the junction contained 4 bases not matched to a gene. CDR3: CASSFQGGANEKLFF. The CDR3 region has the DNA TGTGCCAGCAGTTTTCAGGGGGGAGCTAATGAAAAACTGTTTTTT.

The chain is built from TRBV5-1 and TRBJ1-4; 10 nucleotides line up with TRBD1. The CDR3 runs 14 residues. Trimming took 5 bases from V and 7 from J; bases not matched to a gene: 5. CDR1 is SGHRS and CDR2 is YFSETQ in the germline V gene. DNA of the CDR3: TGCGCCAGCAGGCGACAGGGGGCCGGTGAAAAACTGTTTTTT. It is translated as CASRRQGAGEKLFF. Based on the CDR3 plus reference TRBV5-1 and TRBJ1-4, the full variable domain is KAGVTQTPRYLIKTRGQQVTLSCSPISGHRSVSWYQQTPGQGLQFLFEYFSETQRNKGNFPGRFSGRQFSNSRSEMNVSTLELGDSALYLCASRRQGAGEKLFFGSGTQLSVL.

This clone was observed a handful of times. This chain uses TRBV2 with TRBJ1-4; no firm D call. The CDR3 covers 11 residues. V was trimmed by 2 bases and J by 8 bases, leaving 3 bases between them. Germline CDR1 is SNHLY and CDR2 is FYNNEI. CDR3 sequence reads: CASSEREKLFF. The CDR3 bases are TGTGCCAGCAGTGAACGGGAAAAACTGTTTTTT.

This rearrangement joins TRBV7-9 to TRBJ1-1; no reliable D call. Trimming removed 1 base from V and 0 bases from J, with 6 bases in between. Germline CDR1 is SEHNR and CDR2 is FQNEAQ (reference sequence). CDR3 length: 14 residues. CDR3 sequence: CASSLGQVNTEAFF. CDR3 coding DNA: TGTGCCAGCAGCTTAGGTCAGGTGAACACTGAAGCTTTCTTT. Combining the CDR3 with reference TRBV7-9 and TRBJ1-1 gives the whole variable domain DTGVSQNPRHKITKRGQNVTFRCDPISEHNRLYWYRQTLGQGPEFLTYFQNEAQLEKSRLLSDRFSAERPKGSFSTLEIQRTEQGDSAMYLCASSLGQVNTEAFFGQGTRLTVV.

This clone was seen once. The V gene is TRBV5-6, the J gene TRBJ1-1, with 9 bases that match TRBD1. CDR1 and CDR2 from the germline V gene are SGHDT and YYEEEE. The J segment lost 1 base and the V segment lost 4 bases, leaving 8 bases of the junction unmatched. This CDR3 spans 16 amino acids. This chain's CDR3 is CASSRPGQGRNTEAFF. As DNA, the CDR3 is TGTGCCAGCAGCCGTCCGGGACAGGGAAGGAACACTGAAGCTTTCTTT.

The chain carries TRBV7-3 and TRBJ1-1; D not certain. V dropped 1 base and J dropped 4 bases, with 10 bases sitting between them. CDR1 and CDR2 from the germline V gene are SGHTA and FQGTGA. The CDR3 covers 14 residues. CDR3 region: CASSLNSGGTEAFF. As DNA, the CDR3 is TGTGCCAGCAGCTTAAATTCGGGTGGCACTGAAGCTTTCTTT.

This clone was counted a few times. The chain links TRBV18 to TRBJ2-1, with TRBD1 as a possible D gene (5 bases). CDR1 KGHSH and CDR2 LQKENI come from the germline V gene. V lost 2 bases and J 2 bases, leaving 10 bases between the germline ends. The CDR3 has 15 residues. The CDR3 here is CASSPGAAAYNEQFF. The CDR3, as DNA: TGTGCCAGCTCACCAGGGGCCGCTGCCTACAATGAGCAGTTCTTC.